This TCR beta chain is drawn from a study of blood T cell repertoires in COVID-19. Unmatched junction bases numbered 7, after V lost 3 bases and J lost 7 bases. Germline CDR1 and CDR2: MGHRA and YSYEKL. The length of the CDR3 is 14 residues. Profiled with immunoSEQ multiplex PCR; TCRdb holds only in-frame clones, not every one. Of some 290,000 clones listed, 85% to 90% are singletons. The specimen sequenced was peripheral blood. The origin of this receptor is a woman in her 30s with COVID-19, enrolled during active disease. This chain joins TRBV4-1 and TRBJ2-7, with 9 bases identical to TRBD1. For the CDR3, the DNA is TGCGCCAGCAGCCATACAGGGGGCTTAGGGGAGCAGTACTTC. Protein sequence: CASSHTGGLGEQYF.